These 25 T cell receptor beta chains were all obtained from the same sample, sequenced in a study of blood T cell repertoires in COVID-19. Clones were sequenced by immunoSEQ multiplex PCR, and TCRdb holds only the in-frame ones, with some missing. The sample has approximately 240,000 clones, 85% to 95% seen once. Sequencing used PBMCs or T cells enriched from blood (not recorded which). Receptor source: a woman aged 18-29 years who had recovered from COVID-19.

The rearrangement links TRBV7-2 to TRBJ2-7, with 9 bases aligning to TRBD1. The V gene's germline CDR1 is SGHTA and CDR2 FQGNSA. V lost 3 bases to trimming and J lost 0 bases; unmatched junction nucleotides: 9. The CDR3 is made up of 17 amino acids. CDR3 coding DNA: TGTGCCAGCAGCTTCAGCCGGACAGGGGAAAGCTCCTACGAGCAGTACTTC. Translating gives CASSFSRTGESSYEQYF.

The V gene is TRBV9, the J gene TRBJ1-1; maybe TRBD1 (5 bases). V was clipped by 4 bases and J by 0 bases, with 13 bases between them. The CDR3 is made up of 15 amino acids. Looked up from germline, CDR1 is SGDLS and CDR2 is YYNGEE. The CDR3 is CASSPSRGMNTEAFF. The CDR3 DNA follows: TGTGCCAGCAGCCCCAGCCGGGGGATGAACACTGAAGCTTTCTTT.

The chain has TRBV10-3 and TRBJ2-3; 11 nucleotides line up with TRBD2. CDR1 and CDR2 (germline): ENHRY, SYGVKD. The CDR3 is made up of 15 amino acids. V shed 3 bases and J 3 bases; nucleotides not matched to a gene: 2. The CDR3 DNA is TGTGCCATCAGTGATCGACTAGCGGGAACAGATACGCAGTATTTT. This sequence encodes CAISDRLAGTDTQYF.

CDR3 amino acids: CASSPGGYEQYF. CDR3 bases: TGTGCCAGCTCACCTGGGGGGTACGAGCAGTACTTC. The V gene is TRBV18, the J gene TRBJ2-7; the D gene is possibly TRBD2 (6 bases). Germline V gene data show CDR1 as KGHSH and CDR2 as LQKENI. The V and J ends lost 3 bases and 4 bases respectively, with 7 bases between them. The CDR3 has 12 residues.

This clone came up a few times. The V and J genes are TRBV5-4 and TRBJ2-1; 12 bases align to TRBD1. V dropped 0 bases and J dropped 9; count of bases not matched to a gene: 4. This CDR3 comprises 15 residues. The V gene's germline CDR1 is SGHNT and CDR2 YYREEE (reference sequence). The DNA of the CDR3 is TGTGCCAGCAGCTTGGGGGGACAGGGGGCGGGTGAGCAGTTCTTC. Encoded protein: CASSLGGQGAGEQFF.

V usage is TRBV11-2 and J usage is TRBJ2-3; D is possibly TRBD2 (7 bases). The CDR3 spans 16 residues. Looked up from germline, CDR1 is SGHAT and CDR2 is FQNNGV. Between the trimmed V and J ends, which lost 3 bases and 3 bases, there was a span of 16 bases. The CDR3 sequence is CASSLGASGVTDTQYF. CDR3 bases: TGTGCCAGCAGCTTGGGGGCTAGCGGAGTAACAGATACGCAGTATTTT.

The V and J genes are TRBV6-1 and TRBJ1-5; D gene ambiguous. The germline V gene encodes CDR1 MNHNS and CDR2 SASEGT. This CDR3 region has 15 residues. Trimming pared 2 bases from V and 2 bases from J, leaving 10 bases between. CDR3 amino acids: CASSERVKGNQPQHF. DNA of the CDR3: TGTGCCAGCAGTGAACGGGTGAAGGGCAATCAGCCCCAGCATTTT.

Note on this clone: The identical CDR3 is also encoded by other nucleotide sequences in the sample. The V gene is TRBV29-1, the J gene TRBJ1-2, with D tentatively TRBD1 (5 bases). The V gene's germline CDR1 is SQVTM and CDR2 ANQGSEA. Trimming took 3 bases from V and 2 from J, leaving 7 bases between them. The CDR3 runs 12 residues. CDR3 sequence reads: CSVEGRNYGYTF. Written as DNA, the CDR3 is TGCAGCGTTGAGGGGCGGAACTATGGCTACACCTTC.

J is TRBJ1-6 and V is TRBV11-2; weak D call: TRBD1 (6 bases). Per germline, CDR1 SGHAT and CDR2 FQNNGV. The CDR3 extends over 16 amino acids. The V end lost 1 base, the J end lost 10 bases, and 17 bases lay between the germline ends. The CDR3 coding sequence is TGTGCCAGCAGCTTAGGAGGGTCGGGGGGCCGGTCACCCCTCCACTTT. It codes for CASSLGGSGGRSPLHF.

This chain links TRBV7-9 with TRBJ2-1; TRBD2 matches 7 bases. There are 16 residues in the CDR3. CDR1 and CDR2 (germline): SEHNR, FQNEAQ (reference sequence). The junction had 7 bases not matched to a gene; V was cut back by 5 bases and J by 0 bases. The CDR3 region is CASSQERGPSYNEQFF. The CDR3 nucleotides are TGTGCCAGCAGCCAAGAGCGGGGCCCCTCCTACAATGAGCAGTTCTTC.

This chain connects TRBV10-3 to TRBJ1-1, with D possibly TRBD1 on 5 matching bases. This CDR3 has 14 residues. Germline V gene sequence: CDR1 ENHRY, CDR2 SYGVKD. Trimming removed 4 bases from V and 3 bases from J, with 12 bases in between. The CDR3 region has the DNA TGTGCCATCAGTGGACGTCCGGGGGACACTGAAGCTTTCTTT. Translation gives CAISGRPGDTEAFF.

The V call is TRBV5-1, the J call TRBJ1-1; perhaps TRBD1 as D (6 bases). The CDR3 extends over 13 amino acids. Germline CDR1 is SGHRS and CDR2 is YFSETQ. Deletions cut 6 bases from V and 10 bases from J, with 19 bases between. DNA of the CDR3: TGCGCCAGCACCCCGGGGGGGCGCGGTGGAGCTTTCTTT. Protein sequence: CASTPGGRGGAFF.

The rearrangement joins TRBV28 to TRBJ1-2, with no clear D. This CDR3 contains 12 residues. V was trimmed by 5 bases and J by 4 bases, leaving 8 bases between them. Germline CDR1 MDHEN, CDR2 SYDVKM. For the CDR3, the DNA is TGTGCCAGCAGTAGGAGCCTCTATGGCTACACCTTC. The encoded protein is CASSRSLYGYTF.

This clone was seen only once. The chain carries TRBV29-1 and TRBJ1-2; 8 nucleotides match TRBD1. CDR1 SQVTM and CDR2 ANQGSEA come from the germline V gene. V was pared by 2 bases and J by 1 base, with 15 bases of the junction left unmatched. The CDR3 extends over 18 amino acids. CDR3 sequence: CSVEQAAGGWYSNYGYTF. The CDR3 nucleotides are TGCAGCGTTGAACAGGCGGCAGGGGGCTGGTACAGTAACTATGGCTACACCTTC.

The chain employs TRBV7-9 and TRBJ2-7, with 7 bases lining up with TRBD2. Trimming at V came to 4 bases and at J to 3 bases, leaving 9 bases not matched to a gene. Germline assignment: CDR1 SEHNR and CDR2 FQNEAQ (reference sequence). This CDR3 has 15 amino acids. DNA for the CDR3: TGTGCCAGCAGCTCCTACCTAGCGGAGCACTACGAGCAGTACTTC. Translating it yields CASSSYLAEHYEQYF.

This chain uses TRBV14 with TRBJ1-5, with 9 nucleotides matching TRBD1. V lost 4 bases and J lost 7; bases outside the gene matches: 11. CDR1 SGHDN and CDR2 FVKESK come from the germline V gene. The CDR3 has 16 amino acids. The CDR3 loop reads CASSPQWTGVGQPQHF. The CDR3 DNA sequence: TGTGCCAGCAGCCCTCAATGGACAGGGGTAGGGCAGCCCCAGCATTTT.

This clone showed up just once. The CDR3 spells CASSFGGSWTTGELFF. CDR3 DNA sequence: TGTGCCAGCAGTTTTGGGGGGTCTTGGACCACCGGGGAGCTGTTTTTT. This sequence joins TRBV28 and TRBJ2-2, with a possible D match to TRBD2 (6 bases). The CDR3 totals 16 residues. Germline V gene sequence: CDR1 MDHEN, CDR2 SYDVKM. Between the trimmed V and J ends, which lost 3 bases and 4 bases, there was a span of 15 bases.

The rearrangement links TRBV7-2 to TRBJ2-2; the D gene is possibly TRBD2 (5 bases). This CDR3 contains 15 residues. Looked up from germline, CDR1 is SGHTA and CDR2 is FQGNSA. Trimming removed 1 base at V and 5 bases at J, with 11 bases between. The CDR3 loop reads CASSLGTPGTGELFF. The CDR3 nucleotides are TGTGCCAGCAGCTTAGGGACTCCGGGGACCGGGGAGCTGTTTTTT.

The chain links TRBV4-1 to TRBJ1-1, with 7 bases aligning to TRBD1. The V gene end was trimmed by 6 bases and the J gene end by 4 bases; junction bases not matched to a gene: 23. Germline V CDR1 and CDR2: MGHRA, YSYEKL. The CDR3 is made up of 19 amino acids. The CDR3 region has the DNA TGCGCCAGCAGTCAACCTTCCGGGACAGCCATTGGGCTGAGCACTGAAGCTTTCTTT. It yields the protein CASSQPSGTAIGLSTEAFF.

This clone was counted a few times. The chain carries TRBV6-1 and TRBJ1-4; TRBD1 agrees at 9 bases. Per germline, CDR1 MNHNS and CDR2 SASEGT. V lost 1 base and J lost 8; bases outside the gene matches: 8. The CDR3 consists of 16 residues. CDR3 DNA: TGTGCCAGCAGTGAAGAGGCTGGACAGGGGCGAGAAAAACTGTTTTTT. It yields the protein CASSEEAGQGREKLFF.

The CDR3 DNA reads as TGTGCCACCAGCAGAGGTGGCGCGGGAGGAACCGGGGAGCTGTTTTTT. Its translation: CATSRGGAGGTGELFF. J is TRBJ2-2 and V is TRBV15, with 8 bases aligning to TRBD2. Germline values: CDR1 LNHNV, CDR2 YYDKDF (reference sequence). The junction had 6 bases not matched to a gene; V was cut back by 1 base and J by 5 bases. This CDR3 contains 16 residues.

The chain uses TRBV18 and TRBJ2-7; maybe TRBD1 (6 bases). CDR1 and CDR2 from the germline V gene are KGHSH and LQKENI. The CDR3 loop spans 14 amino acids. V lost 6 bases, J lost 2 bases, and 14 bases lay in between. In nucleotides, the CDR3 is TGTGCCAGCTCCCAGGCAGGGGAAACCTACGAGCAGTACTTC. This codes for CASSQAGETYEQYF.

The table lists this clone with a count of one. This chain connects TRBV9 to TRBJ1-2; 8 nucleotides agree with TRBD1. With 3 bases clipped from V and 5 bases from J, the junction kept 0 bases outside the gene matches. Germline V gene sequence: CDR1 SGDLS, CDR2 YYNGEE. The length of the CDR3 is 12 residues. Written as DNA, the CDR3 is TGTGCCAGCAGCGGACAGGGGTATGGCTACACCTTC. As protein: CASSGQGYGYTF.

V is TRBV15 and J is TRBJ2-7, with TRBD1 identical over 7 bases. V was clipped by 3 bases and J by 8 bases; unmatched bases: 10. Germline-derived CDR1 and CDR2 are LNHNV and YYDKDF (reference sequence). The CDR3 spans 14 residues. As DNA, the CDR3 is TGTGCCACCAGCAGCGACAGACAGGGAAGAAAGCAGTACTTC. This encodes CATSSDRQGRKQYF.

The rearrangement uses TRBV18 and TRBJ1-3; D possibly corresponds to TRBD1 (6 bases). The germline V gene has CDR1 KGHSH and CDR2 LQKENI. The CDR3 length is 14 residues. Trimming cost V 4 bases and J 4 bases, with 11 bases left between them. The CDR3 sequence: CASSHRETGNTIYF. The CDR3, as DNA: TGTGCCAGCTCACACAGGGAAACGGGAAACACCATATATTTT. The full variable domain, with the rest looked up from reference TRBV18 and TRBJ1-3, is NAGVMQNPRHLVRRRGQEARLRCSPMKGHSHVYWYRQLPEEGLKFMVYLQKENIIDESGMPKERFSAEFPKEGPSILRIQQVVRGDSAAYFCASSHRETGNTIYFGEGSWLTVV.